The 22 T cell receptor beta chains reported below all come from one sample, sequenced in a study of read filtering for tumor transcriptome and immune sequencing. This library used roughly 400 ng RNA and molecular barcoded adaptors spanning alpha/delta and beta/gamma chains. Via MiXCR, TCRdb re-called the reads, giving one row per CDR3 protein. The top ten hold roughly 9.6% of the sample, which has roughly 130,000 distinct CDR3 sequences, 13% seen once. Material for sequencing was a population of CD138-negative cells sorted from bone marrow. The receptors originated from a donor at least 40 years old with multiple myeloma.

In this sample, this clonotype turned up a few times. The junction does not match germline at one end; this may be a read error. This rearrangement joins TRBV7-6 to TRBJ1-1; D gene ambiguous. CDR3 size: 13 residues. Germline loops: CDR1 SGHVS, CDR2 FNYEAQ. The CDR3 sequence: CASSLLRNTEALF. The CDR3 DNA reads as TGTGCCAGCAGCCTCCTTCGCAACACTGAAGCTCTCTTT.

The table lists this clonotype with many counts. The rearrangement joins TRBV29-1 to TRBJ2-5, with a tentative D call TRBD1 (6 bases). V was clipped by 2 bases and J by 1 base, with 14 bases between them. The CDR3 is 15 residues long. The germline gives CDR1 SQVTM, CDR2 ANQGSEA. The CDR3: CSVELVTGTQETQYF. The CDR3 nucleotides read TGCAGCGTTGAACTCGTCACAGGGACCCAAGAGACCCAGTACTTC.

This clonotype was observed at least ten times. A read error may account for a junction end that differs from germline. V and J are TRBV20-1 and TRBJ2-1; the match to TRBD2 covers 7 bases. Germline V gene lookup returns CDR1 DFQATT and CDR2 SNEGSKA (reference sequence). The CDR3 contains 18 residues. The CDR3, as DNA: TGCAGTGCTAGAGATCCTTCCCGGGCTCTAGCGGCCTACAGTGAGCAGTTCTTC. This gives the protein CSARDPSRALAAYSEQFF.

About this clonotype itself: A much larger clone sits a single nucleotide away, making a read error possible. This chain uses TRBV20-1 with TRBJ2-1, with D maybe TRBD1 (6 bases). This CDR3 is built from 14 residues. CDR1 is DFQATT, CDR2 SNEGSKA, per germline (reference sequence). Trimming removed 5 bases from V and 10 bases from J, with 21 bases in between. CDR3 sequence reads: CSASHTPYRAEQFF. In nucleotides, the CDR3 is TGCAGTGCTTCCCACACGCCTTACAGGGCCGAGCAGTTCTTC.

This clonotype was recorded at least ten times. The rearrangement uses TRBV12-3 or TRBV12-4 and TRBJ2-1, with 11 nucleotides matching TRBD2. The CDR3 runs 15 residues. V shed 4 bases and J 1 base; nucleotides not matched to a gene: 0. The CDR3 loop is CASSSSGRSYNEQFF. The CDR3 DNA sequence: TGTGCCAGCAGTTCTAGCGGGAGGTCCTACAATGAGCAGTTCTTC.

The sample holds many counts of this clonotype. The chain is built from TRBV4-2 and TRBJ2-3; TRBD2 is a possible D gene (6 bases). V lost 0 bases, J lost 6 bases, and 13 bases lay in between. CDR1 is LGHNA and CDR2 is YNFKEQ in the germline V gene. CDR3 length: 15 amino acids. CDR3 bases: TGTGCCAGCAGCCAAGATTTACGTGCGGGGGATACGCAGTATTTT. This gives the protein CASSQDLRAGDTQYF.

This clonotype was seen repeatedly, ten times or more. The chain couples TRBV5-1 to TRBJ2-5, with TRBD2 as a possible D gene (5 bases). The CDR3 sequence is 12 residues long. The germline gives CDR1 SGHRS, CDR2 YFSETQ. V shed 4 bases and J shed 4 bases, with 8 bases lying between them. The DNA for the CDR3 is TGCGCCAGCAGCGACCGGGGAGAGACCCAGTACTTC. Translation gives CASSDRGETQYF.

Comments on this clonotype: A read error may explain this, as a much larger clone is one base away. This rearrangement joins TRBV10-3 to TRBJ1-1, with TRBD1 matching 8 bases. Germline trimming cut 8 bases from V and 2 bases from J; bases unmatched to any gene: 10. CDR1 is ENHRY, CDR2 SYGVKD, per germline. The CDR3 extends over 15 amino acids. The CDR3 loop reads CAIRDRRLHNTEAFF. CDR3 DNA: TGTGCCATCCGGGACAGGAGACTACATAACACTGAAGCTTTCTTT.

Concerning this clonotype: A much bigger clone sits one base away, suggesting this may be a read error. The genes are TRBV18 and TRBJ2-5, with D possibly TRBD2 on 5 matching bases. Per germline, CDR1 KGHSH and CDR2 LQKENI. The CDR3 covers 14 residues. CDR3 in amino acids: CACSPMATAGTQYF. The CDR3 coding sequence is TGTGCCTGCTCACCAATGGCGACTGCGGGGACCCAGTACTTC.

This clonotype was seen at least ten times. The V and J genes are TRBV29-1 and TRBJ2-2, with 8 bases aligning to TRBD2. Looked up from germline, CDR1 is SQVTM and CDR2 is ANQGSEA. The ends lost 0 bases at V and 4 bases at J; junction bases unmatched: 10. The CDR3 covers 17 residues. The CDR3 sequence is CSVEDNSGGPVTGELFF. The CDR3 nucleotides are TGCAGCGTTGAAGATAACTCGGGAGGGCCAGTCACCGGGGAGCTGTTTTTT.

This clonotype has more than one count but fewer than ten. This chain uses TRBV20-1 with TRBJ2-1, with 12 bases lining up with TRBD2. The CDR3 runs to 14 residues. V lost 5 bases and J lost 7; bases outside the gene matches: 6. The germline gives CDR1 DFQATT, CDR2 SNEGSKA (reference sequence). As DNA, the CDR3 is TGCAGTGCTCCTCGACTAGCGGGAGCGAATGAGCAGTTCTTC. It translates to CSAPRLAGANEQFF.

About this clonotype itself: A read error may be the cause here, since a much bigger clone is one base away. The chain has TRBV12-3 or TRBV12-4 and TRBJ2-1; 7 bases agree with TRBD2. CDR3 length: 18 residues. Losses at the gene ends were 3 bases for V and 12 bases for J; bases not matched to a gene: 23. CDR3 in amino acids: CASSFFHGRKFGFDGQFF. CDR3 coding DNA: TGTGCCAGCAGTTTTTTTCACGGGAGGAAGTTTGGGTTCGATGGGCAGTTCTTC.

The genes are TRBV19 and TRBJ1-5, with D perhaps TRBD1 (6 bases). The ends were cut back, 1 base at V and 5 bases at J, with 15 bases in the middle. The germline V gene encodes CDR1 LNHDA and CDR2 SQIVND (reference sequence). This CDR3 region has 16 residues. CDR3 residues: CASSIARGARDQPQHF. Written as DNA, the CDR3 is TGTGCCAGTAGTATAGCTAGGGGGGCGCGGGATCAGCCCCAGCATTTT.

This clonotype was observed a few times. The chain couples TRBV5-6 to TRBJ1-5; D is undetermined. Germline V gene lookup returns CDR1 SGHDT and CDR2 YYEEEE. The CDR3 spans 14 residues. Trimming stripped 4 bases from V and 0 bases from J, with 8 bases between. The CDR3 region has the DNA TGTGCCAGCAGCGTACTCCATAGCAATCAGCCCCAGCATTTT. This gives the protein CASSVLHSNQPQHF.

This clonotype was recorded many times. The rearrangement links TRBV27 to TRBJ1-1; no firm D call. The CDR3 loop spans 13 amino acids. The V gene lost 6 bases and the J gene lost 4 bases, with 12 bases spanning the gap. Per the germline V gene, CDR1 is MNHEY and CDR2 is SMNVEV (reference sequence). The DNA of the CDR3 is TGTGCCAGCAGCCCCGATAAGGGCACTGAAGCTTTCTTT. Protein product: CASSPDKGTEAFF.

This clonotype was observed many times. This chain uses TRBV11-3 with TRBJ1-1; 11 nucleotides match TRBD1. After removal of 4 bases from V and 4 bases from J, the junction contained 8 bases not matched to a gene. CDR1 is SGHNT and CDR2 is YENEEA in the germline V gene. The CDR3 contains 16 residues. The CDR3 reads CASSSGQGAQSTEAFF. The CDR3 DNA reads TGTGCCAGCAGCTCAGGACAGGGGGCGCAAAGCACTGAAGCTTTCTTT. The full variable domain, in which reference TRBV11-3 and TRBJ1-1 provide the parts outside the CDR3, is EAGVVQSPRYKIIEKKQPVAFWCNPISGHNTLYWYLQNLGQGPELLIRYENEEAVDDSQLPKDRFSAERLKGVDSTLKIQPAELGDSAVYLCASSSGQGAQSTEAFFGQGTRLTVV.

CDR3 sequence: CSARSATGVAEAFF. In DNA form, the CDR3 reads TGCAGTGCTAGGTCCGCGACAGGGGTCGCAGAAGCTTTCTTT. The rearrangement uses TRBV20-1 and TRBJ1-1; 8 bases agree with TRBD1. V shed 3 bases and J 8 bases; nucleotides not matched to a gene: 11. Germline values: CDR1 DFQATT, CDR2 SNEGSKA (reference sequence). This CDR3 has 14 amino acids.

About this clonotype itself: This clone may be a read error of a much larger clone one base away. V and J are TRBV30 and TRBJ2-4; the D gene could be TRBD1 or TRBD2 (5 bases each). The germline V gene has CDR1 GTSNPN and CDR2 SVGIG (reference sequence). The CDR3 length is 13 residues. Between the trimmed V and J ends, which lost 1 base and 15 bases, there was a span of 19 bases. This chain's CDR3 is CAWSATGTQRSYF. The DNA for the CDR3 is TGTGCCTGGAGTGCGACCGGGACCCAGCGGTCGTACTTC.

The table lists this clonotype with many counts. This CDR3 is CAISHPGSGANVLTF. In DNA form, the CDR3 reads TGTGCCATCAGCCATCCCGGATCTGGGGCCAACGTCCTGACTTTC. The chain recombines TRBV10-3 with TRBJ2-6; no clear D. Trimming removed 6 bases at V and 1 base at J, with 10 bases between. CDR3 length: 15 amino acids. The germline V gene encodes CDR1 ENHRY and CDR2 SYGVKD.

This clonotype has more than one count but fewer than ten. The chain is built from TRBV4-2 and TRBJ2-1, with 11 bases matching TRBD2. Germline V gene data show CDR1 as LGHNA and CDR2 as YNFKEQ. This CDR3 spans 16 amino acids. The junction had 9 bases not matched to a gene; V was cut back by 3 bases and J by 8 bases. CDR3 in DNA: TGTGCCAGCAGCCAGAAACTAGCGGGAGAGCCCGATGAGCAGTTCTTC. Protein product: CASSQKLAGEPDEQFF.

This clonotype was recorded at least ten times. The chain combines TRBV5-4 with TRBJ2-6; no clear D gene. V lost 3 bases, J lost 1 base, and 8 bases lay in between. The CDR3 runs to 15 residues. CDR1 SGHNT and CDR2 YYREEE come from the germline V gene (reference sequence). The CDR3 protein is CASSWDRSGANVLTF. CDR3 in DNA: TGTGCCAGCAGCTGGGATCGATCTGGGGCCAACGTCCTGACTTTC.

This clonotype was recorded a few times. The CDR3 is CASSQGVGESGELFF. The CDR3 DNA sequence: TGCGCCAGCAGCCAGGGGGTGGGGGAATCCGGGGAGCTGTTTTTT. The genes are TRBV4-1 and TRBJ2-2; D may be TRBD1 or TRBD2 (5 bases each). This CDR3 is 15 amino acids long. Trimming took 3 bases from V and 6 from J, leaving 14 bases between them. CDR1 MGHRA and CDR2 YSYEKL come from the germline V gene.